A selection of T cell receptor beta chains follows, all from one sample in a study of T cell responses to AZD1222 COVID-19 vaccine. The protocol was immunoSEQ multiplex PCR, while the TCRdb copy is restricted to in-frame clones and leaves out a portion. Of fewer than 200,000 clones listed, 88% are singletons. Material: peripheral blood, obtained 28 days after the second AZD1222 dose. The source of these receptors is an adult who received the AZD1222 COVID-19 vaccine. The CDR3 runs from the conserved cysteine through the conserved F or W. A D gene is named only where the DNA matches it firmly. Rows may omit the clone size; those that give it use once, few, many or a size class.

NA,12,TRBV27,TRBJ2-7,NA,CASSQPRGEQYF,TGTGCCAGCAGTCAACCCCGGGGGGAGCAGTACTTC
NA,15,TRBV19,TRBJ1-1,NA,CASSSASGVNTEAFF,TGTGCCAGTAGTTCCGCTTCTGGGGTGAACACTGAAGCTTTCTTT
NA,17,TRBV15,TRBJ1-6,TRBD1,CATSRDNRGALNSPLHF,TGTGCCACCAGCAGAGATAACAGGGGCGCATTAAATTCACCCCTCCACTTT
NA,13,TRBV7-8,TRBJ1-1,NA,CASSLTAGAEAFF,TGTGCCAGCAGCCTAACAGCGGGCGCTGAAGCTTTCTTT
NA,12,TRBV2,TRBJ2-5,NA,CASSVLGETQYF,TGTGCCAGCAGTGTGCTGGGGGAGACCCAGTACTTC
NA,15,TRBV19,TRBJ1-5,NA,CASRHHGGRNQPQHF,TGTGCCAGTCGCCATCACGGGGGGCGCAATCAGCCCCAGCATTTT
NA,16,TRBV16,TRBJ2-7,TRBD2,CASGDPTGTSSSEQYF,TGTGCCAGCGGGGATCCGACCGGGACTAGCAGTAGCGAGCAGTACTTC
NA,17,TRBV5-4,TRBJ2-3,TRBD2,CASMNHGVAGRGDTQYF,TGTGCCAGCATGAACCACGGGGTAGCGGGGCGGGGGGATACGCAGTATTTT
NA,15,TRBV19,TRBJ1-5,NA,CASSIDRAWDQPQHF,TGTGCCAGTAGTATAGACAGGGCTTGGGATCAGCCCCAGCATTTT
NA,15,TRBV10-3,TRBJ2-5,TRBD2,CAISAERDFQETQYF,TGTGCCATCAGTGCGGAGCGGGACTTCCAAGAGACCCAGTACTTC
few,14,TRBV30,TRBJ2-6,NA,CAWSASGGANVLTF,TGTGCCTGGAGCGCCTCGGGTGGGGCCAACGTCCTGACTTTC
NA,12,TRBV30,TRBJ1-2,NA,CAWREFHYGYTF,TGTGCCTGGAGGGAGTTTCACTATGGCTACACCTTC
NA,16,TRBV15,TRBJ1-4,TRBD1,CATSRDQGAVQQRLFF,TGTGCCACCAGCAGAGATCAGGGGGCGGTGCAGCAGAGACTGTTTTTT
NA,17,TRBV7-2,TRBJ2-5,NA,CASSLYPRDLRRETQYF,TGTGCCAGCAGTCTTTACCCTCGGGACCTAAGGAGGGAGACCCAGTACTTC
NA,12,TRBV5-6,TRBJ1-5,NA,CASSLPNQPQHF,TGTGCCAGCAGCCTTCCGAATCAGCCCCAGCATTTT
once,16,TRBV4-1,TRBJ1-6,NA,CASSQEGAGVDSPLHF,TGCGCCAGCAGCCAAGAAGGCGCAGGGGTGGATTCACCCCTCCACTTT
NA,14,TRBV4-2,TRBJ2-5,NA,CASSQDRGVETQYF,TGTGCCAGCAGCCAAGATCGGGGCGTTGAGACCCAGTACTTC
NA,16,TRBV19,TRBJ1-5,TRBD1,CASRTGERGSNQPQHF,TGTGCCAGTCGGACAGGGGAAAGGGGGAGCAATCAGCCCCAGCATTTT
once,16,TRBV6-5,TRBJ1-3,NA,CASSYSTSPRENTIYF,TGTGCCAGCAGTTACTCGACCTCCCCACGGGAAAACACCATATATTTT
NA,12,TRBV3-1/TRBV3-2,TRBJ2-5,NA,CASSSLWETQYF,TGTGCCAGCAGTTCACTCTGGGAGACCCAGTACTTC
once,13,TRBV7-5,TRBJ2-5,NA,CARSFRDGETQYF,TGTGCCAGAAGCTTTAGGGACGGTGAGACCCAGTACTTC
NA,16,TRBV4-2,TRBJ1-3,TRBD1,CASSQDDRAKGNTIYF,TGTGCCAGCAGCCAAGATGACAGGGCGAAGGGAAACACCATATATTTT
few,14,TRBV21-1,TRBJ1-2,NA,CASNEDRGYYGYTF,TGTGCCAGCAACGAAGACAGGGGATACTATGGCTACACCTTC
NA,15,TRBV19,TRBJ2-7,TRBD2,CASSTLPGGSYEQYF,TGTGCCAGTAGTACCCTGCCGGGGGGAAGCTACGAGCAGTACTTC
once,15,TRBV28,TRBJ2-7,NA,CASSLSQGSSYEQYF,TGTGCCAGCAGTTTATCGCAGGGGAGCTCCTACGAGCAGTACTTC
NA,15,TRBV28,TRBJ1-6,TRBD1,CASSMTGAFNSPLHF,TGTGCCAGCAGCATGACAGGGGCGTTTAATTCACCCCTCCACTTT
NA,15,TRBV7-3,TRBJ2-3,TRBD2,CASSLRGVGTDTQYF,TGTGCCAGCAGCTTACGGGGGGTTGGCACAGATACGCAGTATTTT
NA,13,TRBV5-6,TRBJ1-1,TRBD1,CASSIGQGHRGIF,TGTGCCAGCAGCATCGGACAGGGTCATAGGGGGATCTTT
NA,14,TRBV7-9,TRBJ2-5,NA,CASSFRGGQETQYF,TGTGCCAGCAGCTTTAGGGGCGGACAAGAGACCCAGTACTTC
NA,15,TRBV5-5,TRBJ2-5,NA,CASSLFVGSQETQYF,TGTGCCAGCAGCTTGTTTGTGGGCAGCCAAGAGACCCAGTACTTC
NA,16,TRBV5-6,TRBJ2-1,NA,CASSLTGLGSYNEQFF,TGTGCCAGCAGCTTAACGGGACTTGGCTCCTACAATGAGCAGTTCTTC
NA,16,TRBV7-2,TRBJ2-1,TRBD1,CASSLVGQGAPNEQFF,TGTGCCAGCAGCTTAGTAGGACAGGGGGCGCCGAATGAGCAGTTCTTC
NA,13,TRBV6-5,TRBJ2-3,NA,CASRTSLGDTQYF,TGTGCCAGCAGGACTTCCCTTGGGGATACGCAGTATTTT
NA,16,TRBV10-3,TRBJ1-1,NA,CAISESPAGMNTEAFF,TGTGCCATCAGTGAGTCTCCCGCGGGCATGAACACTGAAGCTTTCTTT
once,13,TRBV6-5,TRBJ1-2,NA,CASSPPTDYGYTF,TGTGCCAGCAGCCCCCCCACGGACTATGGCTACACCTTC
NA,14,TRBV18,TRBJ1-2,TRBD1,CASSPGQGSYGYTF,TGTGCCAGCTCACCAGGACAGGGAAGCTATGGCTACACCTTC
NA,18,TRBV30,TRBJ2-1,TRBD2,CAWSGRTSARFGDNEQFF,TGTGCCTGGAGTGGTAGGACTAGCGCGCGTTTCGGGGACAATGAGCAGTTCTTC
NA,12,TRBV11-3,TRBJ2-2,NA,CASSPSTGELFF,TGTGCCAGCAGCCCCTCCACCGGGGAGCTGTTTTTT
NA,15,TRBV7-9,TRBJ2-3,NA,CASSLRQPSTDTQYF,TGTGCCAGCAGCTTAAGACAGCCCAGCACAGATACGCAGTATTTT
NA,12,TRBV28,TRBJ1-2,NA,CATADSYYGYTF,TGTGCCACCGCGGACAGTTACTATGGCTACACCTTC
NA,16,TRBV2,TRBJ2-2,TRBD1,CASTLRTGGRTGELFF,TGTGCCAGCACGCTCCGGACAGGGGGTCGAACCGGGGAGCTGTTTTTT
once,15,TRBV11-1,TRBJ2-2,TRBD1,CASSPRGLYTGELFF,TGTGCCAGCAGCCCCAGGGGGCTCTACACCGGGGAGCTGTTTTTT
once,12,TRBV5-1,TRBJ2-3,NA,CASSRLADTQYF,TGCGCCAGCAGCCGGCTTGCAGATACGCAGTATTTT
once,12,TRBV10-2,TRBJ1-2,NA,CASSVLGHGYTF,TGCGCCAGCAGTGTTTTGGGCCATGGCTACACCTTC